A selection of T cell receptor beta chains follows, all from one sample in a study of cytotoxic CD8 clonotypes in ibrutinib-treated CLL. Assay: immunoSEQ multiplex PCR; the TCRdb copy retains only in-frame clones and omits some. Here the sample spans some 81,000 clones, around 75% being singletons. Sequencing used PBMCs, obtained after 12 months of ibrutinib treatment. Every receptor here comes from a human donor with chronic lymphocytic leukemia. CDR3s include the opening cysteine and the closing phenylalanine or tryptophan. The D gene is left open where the match is weak. A clone size is listed for some rows: how often the clone was seen (once, few, many), or a class if it is expanded.

clone size: -
J gene: TRBJ2-7
D gene: TRBD1
V gene: TRBV6-1
CDR3 protein: CASRQGALYEQYF
CDR3 DNA: TGTGCCAGCAGACAGGGGGCCCTCTACGAGCAGTACTTC

clone size: -
J gene: TRBJ1-3
D gene: -
V gene: TRBV9
CDR3 protein: CASSAGLGMGSGNTIYF
CDR3 DNA: TGTGCCAGCAGCGCGGGATTGGGTATGGGGTCTGGAAACACCATATATTTT

clone size: -
J gene: TRBJ2-7
D gene: -
V gene: TRBV7-8
CDR3 protein: CASGLGPGATYEQYF
CDR3 DNA: TGTGCCAGCGGCCTCGGTCCAGGGGCTACGTACGAGCAGTACTTC

clone size: -
J gene: TRBJ2-2
D gene: -
V gene: TRBV9
CDR3 protein: CASSPIGGPNTGELFF
CDR3 DNA: TGTGCCAGCAGCCCCATTGGGGGGCCTAACACCGGGGAGCTGTTTTTT

clone size: -
J gene: TRBJ1-1
D gene: -
V gene: TRBV9
CDR3 protein: CASSGLTAEAFF
CDR3 DNA: TGTGCCAGCAGCGGCCTGACAGCCGAAGCTTTCTTT

clone size: -
J gene: TRBJ2-3
D gene: -
V gene: TRBV4-3
CDR3 protein: CASSQDRASGTQYF
CDR3 DNA: TGCGCCAGCAGCCAAGATCGGGCCTCTGGGACGCAGTATTTT

clone size: -
J gene: TRBJ2-3
D gene: TRBD2
V gene: TRBV6-5
CDR3 protein: CASSRDYSTDTQYF
CDR3 DNA: TGTGCCAGCAGCCGGGACTACAGCACAGATACGCAGTATTTT

clone size: -
J gene: TRBJ2-6
D gene: -
V gene: TRBV7-9
CDR3 protein: CASSWGPGGSGANVLTF
CDR3 DNA: TGTGCCAGCAGCTGGGGGCCGGGTGGCTCTGGGGCCAACGTCCTGACTTTC

clone size: -
J gene: TRBJ2-1
D gene: -
V gene: TRBV5-1
CDR3 protein: CASSLAGGWGANEQFF
CDR3 DNA: TGCGCCAGCAGCTTGGCCGGAGGGTGGGGGGCCAATGAGCAGTTCTTC

clone size: -
J gene: TRBJ2-7
D gene: TRBD1
V gene: TRBV7-8
CDR3 protein: CAGSLGSVGQVSYEQYF
CDR3 DNA: TGTGCCGGCAGCTTAGGATCGGTCGGACAGGTCTCCTACGAGCAGTACTTC

clone size: few
J gene: TRBJ2-3
D gene: TRBD1
V gene: TRBV11-3
CDR3 protein: CASSLQGADTQYF
CDR3 DNA: TGTGCCAGCAGCTTGCAGGGGGCAGATACGCAGTATTTT

clone size: few
J gene: TRBJ1-5
D gene: TRBD1
V gene: TRBV7-9
CDR3 protein: CASSPGTGLNQPQHF
CDR3 DNA: TGTGCCAGCAGCCCCGGGACAGGACTAAATCAGCCCCAGCATTTT

clone size: few
J gene: TRBJ1-1
D gene: -
V gene: TRBV20-1
CDR3 protein: CSARPPVAFF
CDR3 DNA: TGCAGTGCTAGACCACCGGTGGCTTTCTTT

clone size: -
J gene: TRBJ1-2
D gene: -
V gene: TRBV6-5
CDR3 protein: CASSYSPQLGYTF
CDR3 DNA: TGTGCCAGCAGTTACAGCCCCCAACTTGGCTACACCTTC

clone size: -
J gene: TRBJ1-2
D gene: -
V gene: TRBV5-1
CDR3 protein: CASSLVIDGGYTF
CDR3 DNA: TGCGCCAGCAGCTTGGTCATCGATGGCGGCTACACCTTC

clone size: -
J gene: TRBJ2-5
D gene: -
V gene: TRBV2
CDR3 protein: CASSGEHGETQYF
CDR3 DNA: TGTGCCAGCAGTGGTGAACACGGTGAGACCCAGTACTTC